This TCR beta chain was sequenced for a study of cytomegalovirus exposure and HLA in healthy donors. PCR involved 60 Vbeta and 13 Jbeta primers. TCRdb's table, derived via immunoSEQ multiplex PCR, lists solely in-frame clones and lacks some. The sample consists of about 190,000 clones, approximately 86% of them appearing once. The CDR3 covers 13 residues. Germline loops: CDR1 MDHEN, CDR2 SYDVKM. The V end was cut by 10 bases, the J end by 0 bases, with 13 bases between. The V gene is TRBV28, the J gene TRBJ2-7; TRBD2 is a possible D gene (5 bases). Sequenced input: PBMCs. The sequence was obtained from a boy between 2 and 10 years old in good health and CMV-seronegative. The CDR3 region is CAIHSGYSYEQYF. In nucleotides, the CDR3 is TGTGCCATCCATTCGGGATACTCCTACGAGCAGTACTTC.